Listed below are T cell receptor beta chains from one sample, sequenced in a study of patients and donors after allogeneic stem cell transplantation. TCRdb re-derived calls from the RT-PCR reads in MiXCR, one entry per CDR3 protein. This sample carries under 95,000 distinct CDR3 sequences, 5% of them seen once, and the ten largest clones take about 2.5%. The material sequenced was blood, either unsorted or a sorted T cell fraction (not recorded which). These receptors all stem from a human donor who was either an allogeneic HSCT recipient or a stem cell or donor lymphocyte infusion donor (not recorded which). It is not recorded whose cells these are; they may come from a transplant donor. Each CDR3 is given without its conserved first and last residue. D genes are given only for firm matches. The size entry gives once, few or many counts, or a class when the clone is expanded.

size	D	V	J	CDR3
many	TRBD2	TRBV7-8	TRBJ2-7	ASSRGGRAMLGEQY
many	-	TRBV27	TRBJ1-5	ASSRFWGGSNQPQH
many	-	TRBV5-1	TRBJ2-1	ASTEGYNEQF
many	-	TRBV12-3/TRBV12-4	TRBJ1-2	ASSLAGNYGYT
many	-	TRBV5-1	TRBJ2-7	ASSLLGDSRSSYEQY
few	TRBD2	TRBV20-1	TRBJ2-2	SALTSVRRGGELF
many	TRBD2	TRBV7-2	TRBJ2-1	ASSQGTSGSMGEQF
many	-	TRBV9	TRBJ1-3	ASSVQGSSGNTIY
many	-	TRBV4-1	TRBJ1-4	ASSQDFRSSGVSEKLF
many	TRBD2	TRBV7-9	TRBJ2-1	ASSPRDYREQQF
many	TRBD1	TRBV5-1	TRBJ1-1	ASSLVRGIMNTEAF
many	-	TRBV28	TRBJ1-1	ASLSLNTEAF
few	TRBD1	TRBV5-1	TRBJ2-3	TSSLGQGDTDTQY
many	TRBD2	TRBV3-1	TRBJ2-7	ASSQDTSGNSYEQY
many	-	TRBV29-1	TRBJ1-1	SVGWGPNTEAF
many	-	TRBV6-1	TRBJ1-6	ASSEKNTPLSSYNSPLH
many	TRBD1	TRBV27	TRBJ1-5	ASSPRDRVNQPQH
many	-	TRBV20-1	TRBJ2-4	SARQGPNIQY
many	-	TRBV25-1	TRBJ1-2	ASSPSGAANYGYT
few	-	TRBV2	TRBJ1-5	ASKGGSRNQPQH
many	-	TRBV7-9	TRBJ1-6	ASSPYTGTLH
many	-	TRBV20-1	TRBJ1-5	SARSSNQPQH
many	-	TRBV18	TRBJ2-6	ASSPLQTGSGANVLT